This TCR beta chain was sequenced in a study of CD8+ T cells in alopecia areata. Study observations and caveats: One nonresponder makes the tie between baseline CD8+ expansion and response uncertain.

The germline V and J ends were trimmed by 3 bases and 0 bases, with 13 bases remaining between them. CDR3 length: 15 residues. The germline CDR1 and CDR2 sequences are SGDLS and YYNGEE. In the case of this clone: What it recognizes is unknown.

Treatment meaning: oral pan-JAK inhibitor, 5-10 mg twice daily. Investigators isolated RNA and reverse transcribed it into cDNA to act as the sequencing template. The repertoire was sequenced with immunoSEQ multiplex PCR; TCRdb's copy has only in-frame clones and lacks some. The sample yields about 64,000 clones, about 45% seen once. Sequences were derived from CD8+ T cells sorted from blood, sampled at roughly week 36, from a patient treated with tofacitinib. This chain links TRBV9 with TRBJ2-7, with D uncertain. The clonotype originates from a human donor with alopecia areata. Written as DNA, the CDR3 is TGTGCCAGCAGCGAGACCCCTCACAACTCCTACGAGCAGTACTTC. It specifies CASSETPHNSYEQYF.